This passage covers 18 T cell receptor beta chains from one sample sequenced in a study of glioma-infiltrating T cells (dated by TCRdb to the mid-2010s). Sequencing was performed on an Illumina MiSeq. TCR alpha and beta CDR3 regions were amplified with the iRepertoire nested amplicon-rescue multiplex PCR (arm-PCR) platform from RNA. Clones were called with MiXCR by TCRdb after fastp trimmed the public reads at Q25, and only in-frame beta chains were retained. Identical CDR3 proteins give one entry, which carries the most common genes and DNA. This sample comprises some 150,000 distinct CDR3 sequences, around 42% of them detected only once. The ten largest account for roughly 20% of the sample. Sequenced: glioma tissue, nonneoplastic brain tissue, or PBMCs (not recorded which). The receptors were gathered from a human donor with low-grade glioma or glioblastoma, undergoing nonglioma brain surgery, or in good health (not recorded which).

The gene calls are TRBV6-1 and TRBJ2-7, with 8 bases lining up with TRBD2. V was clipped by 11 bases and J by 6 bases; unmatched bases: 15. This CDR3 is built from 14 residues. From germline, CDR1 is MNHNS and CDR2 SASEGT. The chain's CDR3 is CASKRGLEVAEQYF. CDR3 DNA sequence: TGTGCCTCCAAGCGGGGACTAGAGGTTGCCGAGCAGTACTTC.

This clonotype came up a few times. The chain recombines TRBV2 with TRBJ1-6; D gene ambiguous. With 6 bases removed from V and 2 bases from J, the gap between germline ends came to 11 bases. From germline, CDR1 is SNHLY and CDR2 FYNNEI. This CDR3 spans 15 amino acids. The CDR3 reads CASSPPRTYNSPLHF. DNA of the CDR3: TGTGCCAGCAGCCCCCCAAGGACCTATAATTCACCCCTCCACTTT. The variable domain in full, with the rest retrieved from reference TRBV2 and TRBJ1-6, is EPEVTQTPSHQVTQMGQEVILRCVPISNHLYFYWYRQILGQKVEFLVSFYNNEISEKSEIFDDQFSVERPDGSNFTLKIRSTKLEDSAMYFCASSPPRTYNSPLHFGNGTRLTVT.

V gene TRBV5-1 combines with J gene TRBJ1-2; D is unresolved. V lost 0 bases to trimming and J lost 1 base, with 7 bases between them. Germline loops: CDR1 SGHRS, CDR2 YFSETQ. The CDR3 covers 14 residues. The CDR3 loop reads CASSLDTYNYGYTF. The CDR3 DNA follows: TGCGCCAGCAGCTTGGACACATATAACTATGGCTACACCTTC.

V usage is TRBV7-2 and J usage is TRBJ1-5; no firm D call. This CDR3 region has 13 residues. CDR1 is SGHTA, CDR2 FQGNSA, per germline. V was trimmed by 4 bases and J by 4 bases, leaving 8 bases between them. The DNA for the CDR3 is TGTGCCAGCAGCTCCTGGATTAATCAGCCCCAGCATTTT. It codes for CASSSWINQPQHF. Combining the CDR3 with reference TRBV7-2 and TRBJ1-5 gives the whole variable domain GAGVSQSPSNKVTEKGKDVELRCDPISGHTALYWYRQSLGQGLEFLIYFQGNSAPDKSGLPSDRFSAERTGGSVSTLTIQRTQQEDSAVYLCASSSWINQPQHFGDGTRLSIL.

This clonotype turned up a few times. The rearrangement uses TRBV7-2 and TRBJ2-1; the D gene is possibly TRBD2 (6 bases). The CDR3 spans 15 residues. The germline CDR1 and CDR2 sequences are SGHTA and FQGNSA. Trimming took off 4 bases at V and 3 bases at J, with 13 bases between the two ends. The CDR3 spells CASSSGSASYNEQFF. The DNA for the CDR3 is TGTGCCAGCAGCTCCGGGAGTGCGAGCTACAATGAGCAGTTCTTC.

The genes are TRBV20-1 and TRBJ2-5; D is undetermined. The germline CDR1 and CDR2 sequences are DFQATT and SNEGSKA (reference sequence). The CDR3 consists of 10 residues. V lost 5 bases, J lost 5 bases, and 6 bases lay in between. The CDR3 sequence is CSASQETQYF. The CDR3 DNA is TGCAGTGCTTCCCAGGAGACCCAGTACTTC.

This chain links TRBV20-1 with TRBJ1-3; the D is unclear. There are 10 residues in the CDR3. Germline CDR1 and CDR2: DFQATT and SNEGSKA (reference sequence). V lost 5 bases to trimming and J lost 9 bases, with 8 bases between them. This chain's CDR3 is CSAGSTTIYF. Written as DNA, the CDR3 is TGCAGTGCTGGGTCCACCACCATATATTTT.

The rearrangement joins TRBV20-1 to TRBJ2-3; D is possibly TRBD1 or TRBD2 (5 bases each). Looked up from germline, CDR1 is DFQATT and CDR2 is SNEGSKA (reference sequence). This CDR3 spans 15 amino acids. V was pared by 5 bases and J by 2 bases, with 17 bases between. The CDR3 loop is CSAPQGSDDTDTQYF. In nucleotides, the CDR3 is TGCAGTGCTCCTCAGGGTAGCGATGACACAGATACGCAGTATTTT.

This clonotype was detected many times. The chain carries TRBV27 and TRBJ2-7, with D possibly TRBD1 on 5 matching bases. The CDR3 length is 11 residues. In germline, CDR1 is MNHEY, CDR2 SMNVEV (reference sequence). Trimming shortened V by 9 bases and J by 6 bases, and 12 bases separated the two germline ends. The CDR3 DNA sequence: TGTGCCAGTACAACAGGCTCCGAGCAGTACTTC. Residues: CASTTGSEQYF.

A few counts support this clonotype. In DNA form, the CDR3 reads TGTGCCAGCAGCCAAGATGCCTTAACAGGGAAAGCTTTCTTT. Encoded protein: CASSQDALTGKAFF. The V gene is TRBV14, the J gene TRBJ1-1; maybe TRBD1 (6 bases). This CDR3 spans 14 amino acids. Germline-derived CDR1 and CDR2 are SGHDN and FVKESK. Deletions cut 0 bases from V and 9 bases from J, with 14 bases between.

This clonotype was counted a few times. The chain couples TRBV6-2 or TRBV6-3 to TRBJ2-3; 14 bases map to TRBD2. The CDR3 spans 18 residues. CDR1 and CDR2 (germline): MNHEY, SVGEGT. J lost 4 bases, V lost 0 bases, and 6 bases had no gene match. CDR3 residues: CASSYSGTSGRRADTQYF. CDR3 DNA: TGTGCCAGCAGTTACTCCGGGACTAGCGGGAGAAGGGCAGATACGCAGTATTTT.

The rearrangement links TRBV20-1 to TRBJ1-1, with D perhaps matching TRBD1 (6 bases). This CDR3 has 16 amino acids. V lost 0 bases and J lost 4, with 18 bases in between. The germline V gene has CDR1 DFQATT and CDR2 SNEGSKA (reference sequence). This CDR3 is CSARDRDKWVGTEAFF. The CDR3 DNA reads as TGCAGTGCTAGAGATCGGGACAAATGGGTGGGCACTGAAGCTTTCTTT.

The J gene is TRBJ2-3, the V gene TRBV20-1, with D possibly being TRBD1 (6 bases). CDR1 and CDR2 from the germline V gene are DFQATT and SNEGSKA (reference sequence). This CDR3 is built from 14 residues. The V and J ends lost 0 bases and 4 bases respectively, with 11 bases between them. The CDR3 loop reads CSARDRGFSDTQYF. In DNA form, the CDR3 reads TGCAGTGCTAGAGACAGGGGTTTTTCAGATACGCAGTATTTT.

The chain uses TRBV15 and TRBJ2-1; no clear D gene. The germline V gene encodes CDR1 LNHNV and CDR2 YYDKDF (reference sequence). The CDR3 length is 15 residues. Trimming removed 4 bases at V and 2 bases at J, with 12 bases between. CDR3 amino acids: CATSIDPNPYNEQFF. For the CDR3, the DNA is TGTGCCACCAGCATAGACCCAAACCCCTACAATGAGCAGTTCTTC.

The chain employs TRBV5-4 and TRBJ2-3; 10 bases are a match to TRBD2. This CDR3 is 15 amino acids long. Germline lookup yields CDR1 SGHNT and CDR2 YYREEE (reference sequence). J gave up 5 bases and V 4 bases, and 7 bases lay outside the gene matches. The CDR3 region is CASSGAGGLGDTQYF. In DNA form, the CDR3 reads TGTGCCAGCAGCGGAGCGGGGGGGCTTGGAGATACGCAGTATTTT.

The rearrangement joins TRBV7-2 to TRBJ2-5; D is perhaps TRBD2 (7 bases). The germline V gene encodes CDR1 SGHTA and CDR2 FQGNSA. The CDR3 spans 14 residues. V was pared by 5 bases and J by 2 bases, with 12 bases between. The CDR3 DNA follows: TGTGCCAGCAGCGTCAGCGGGACACAAGAGACCCAGTACTTC. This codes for CASSVSGTQETQYF. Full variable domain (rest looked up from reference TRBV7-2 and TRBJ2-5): GAGVSQSPSNKVTEKGKDVELRCDPISGHTALYWYRQSLGQGLEFLIYFQGNSAPDKSGLPSDRFSAERTGGSVSTLTIQRTQQEDSAVYLCASSVSGTQETQYFGPGTRLLVL.

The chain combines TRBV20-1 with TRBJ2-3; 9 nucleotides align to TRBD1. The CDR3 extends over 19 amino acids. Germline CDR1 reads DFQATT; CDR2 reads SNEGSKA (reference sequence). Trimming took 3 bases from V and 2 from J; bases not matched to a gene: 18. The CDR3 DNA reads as TGCAGTGCTAGCCCCGGGACAGGGTCCAAGCGGGCCACCACAGATACGCAGTATTTT. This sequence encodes CSASPGTGSKRATTDTQYF.

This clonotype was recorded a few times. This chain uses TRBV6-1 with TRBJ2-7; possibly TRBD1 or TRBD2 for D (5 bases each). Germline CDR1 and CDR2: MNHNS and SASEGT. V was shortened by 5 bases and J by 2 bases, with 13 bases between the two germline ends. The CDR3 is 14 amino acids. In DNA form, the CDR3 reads TGTGCCAGCAGTTATGGGACGCAAACCTACGAGCAGTACTTC. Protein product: CASSYGTQTYEQYF.